This T cell receptor beta chain was recovered during a study of T cells in Graves' hyperthyroidism and ophthalmopathy. Lactation, pregnancy, other autoimmune disease or uncontrolled infection led to exclusion of patients. Whole-study results and caveats: Most thyroid clonotypes expanded above 0.001 appeared in blood too. Model predictions of ophthalmopathy came a median around 6.5 months before onset.

This clonotype was seen a few times. Its specificity is unknown. CDR3 length: 17 amino acids. The V end lost 4 bases, the J end lost 4 bases, and 19 bases lay between the germline ends. Germline V gene data show CDR1 as KGHDR and CDR2 as SFDVKD. RNA transcripts gave rise to amplified TCR beta CDR3 regions. Researchers ran a first-round RT-PCR on the TCR CDR3 using the HTBI primer set. TCRdb re-called the multiplex PCR reads through MiXCR, storing one row per CDR3 protein. The table has around 500,000 distinct CDR3 sequences, around 16% seen once. This TCR derives from a young woman with Graves' ophthalmopathy. J is TRBJ1-5 and V is TRBV24-1; the D gene is possibly TRBD1 (5 bases). Material for sequencing was blood. CDR3 in DNA: TGTGCCACCAGTGACGGCCCCAGGGCGGACGGGAATCAGCCCCAGCATTTT. Its translation is CATSDGPRADGNQPQHF.